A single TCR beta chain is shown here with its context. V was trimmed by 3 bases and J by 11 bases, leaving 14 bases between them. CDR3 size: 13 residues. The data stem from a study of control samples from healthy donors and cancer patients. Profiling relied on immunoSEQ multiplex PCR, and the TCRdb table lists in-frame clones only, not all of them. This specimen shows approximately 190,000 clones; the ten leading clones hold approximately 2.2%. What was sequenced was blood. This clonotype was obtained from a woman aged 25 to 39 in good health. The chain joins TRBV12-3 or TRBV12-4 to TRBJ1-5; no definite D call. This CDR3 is CASSFSPPVAQHF. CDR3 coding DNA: TGTGCCAGCAGTTTCAGCCCTCCGGTGGCCCAGCATTTT.